The entry below describes one T cell receptor beta chain. This entry belongs to a study of technical replicates of blood from a few donors. V was shortened by 0 bases and J by 7 bases, with 16 bases between the two germline ends. Germline V gene lookup returns CDR1 LGHNA and CDR2 YSLEER. The CDR3 loop spans 16 amino acids. Generated by immunoSEQ multiplex PCR, the TCRdb table keeps only in-frame clones and is missing some. The sample contains approximately 65,000 clones, around 85% of which appear only once. The chain joins TRBV4-3 to TRBJ1-5; unclear D gene. Sample: PBMCs. The receptor comes from a human donor in good health. Some clones in this sample may be carry-over from other donors' samples. The CDR3 DNA sequence: TGCGCCAGCAGCCAAGACGGAGGGCAGAGGACGCAGCCCCAGCATTTT. Translation: CASSQDGGQRTQPQHF.